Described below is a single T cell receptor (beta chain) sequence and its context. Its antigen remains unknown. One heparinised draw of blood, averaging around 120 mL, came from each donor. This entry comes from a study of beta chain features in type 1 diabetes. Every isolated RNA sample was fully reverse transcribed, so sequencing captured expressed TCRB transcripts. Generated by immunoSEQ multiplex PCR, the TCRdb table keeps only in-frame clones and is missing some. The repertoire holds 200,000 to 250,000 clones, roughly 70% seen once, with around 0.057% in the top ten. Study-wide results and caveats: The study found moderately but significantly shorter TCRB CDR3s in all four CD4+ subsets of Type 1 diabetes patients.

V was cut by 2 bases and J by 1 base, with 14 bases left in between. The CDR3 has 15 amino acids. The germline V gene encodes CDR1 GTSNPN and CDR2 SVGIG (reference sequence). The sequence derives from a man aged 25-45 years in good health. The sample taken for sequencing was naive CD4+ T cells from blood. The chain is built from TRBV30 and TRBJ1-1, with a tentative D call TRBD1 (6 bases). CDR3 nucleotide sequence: TGTGCCTGGAGTCCCCGGGACATGCCGAACACTGAAGCTTTCTTT. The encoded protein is CAWSPRDMPNTEAFF.